These T cell receptor beta chains were read from a single sample in a study of blood T cell repertoires in COVID-19. This table comes from immunoSEQ multiplex PCR, and its TCRdb copy is limited to in-frame clones, with some not included. The data hold 50,000 to 70,000 clones, with 90% observed a single time. The sequenced sample was peripheral blood. Receptors were obtained from a human donor with active COVID-19. The donor label of this sample is uncertain. CDR3s include the opening cysteine and the closing phenylalanine or tryptophan. A D gene is named only where the DNA matches it firmly. Clone size appears in some rows only: once, few, many, or a class for an expanded clone.

CDR3aa,CDR3nt,v_gene,abundance,d_gene,j_gene
CAITGGPSSGANVLTF,TGTGCCATCACCGGAGGGCCCTCCTCTGGGGCCAACGTCCTGACTTTC,TRBV10-3,NA,NA,TRBJ2-6
CASSPGGSGSYEQYF,TGTGCCAGCAGCCCAGGGGGTAGTGGCTCCTACGAGCAGTACTTC,TRBV28,NA,TRBD1,TRBJ2-7
CASSSGKSGANVLTF,TGCGCCAGCAGTTCAGGGAAGTCGGGGGCCAACGTCCTGACTTTC,TRBV10-1,NA,NA,TRBJ2-6
CASSMAGEFGELFF,TGTGCCAGTAGTATGGCAGGGGAATTCGGGGAGCTGTTTTTT,TRBV19,NA,NA,TRBJ2-2
CASSLGLAGSPDTQYF,TGTGCCAGCAGCTTGGGACTAGCGGGGAGCCCAGATACGCAGTATTTT,TRBV5-6,NA,TRBD2,TRBJ2-3
CASSRRDRVNTEAFF,TGTGCCAGCAGCAGGAGGGACAGGGTGAACACTGAAGCTTTCTTT,TRBV5-6,NA,TRBD1,TRBJ1-1
CASRSSGSNIQYF,TGCGCCAGCCGTTCCTCGGGTAGCAACATTCAGTACTTC,TRBV5-1,NA,NA,TRBJ2-4
CASSQDNRGGTDTQYF,TGTGCCAGCAGCCAAGATAACAGGGGAGGCACAGATACGCAGTATTTT,TRBV3-1/TRBV3-2,NA,TRBD1,TRBJ2-3
CASSPRTESSYEQYF,TGTGCCAGCAGTCCACGGACAGAAAGCTCCTACGAGCAGTACTTC,TRBV27,NA,NA,TRBJ2-7
CASSPQRVAGYTF,TGTGCCAGCAGCCCCCAGAGGGTTGCTGGCTACACCTTC,TRBV5-8,NA,NA,TRBJ1-2
CASSIGQGGMNTEAFF,TGTGCCAGTAGTATAGGGCAGGGAGGTATGAACACTGAAGCTTTCTTT,TRBV19,once,NA,TRBJ1-1
CASRMTGDSYEQYF,TGCGCCAGCCGAATGACAGGGGACTCCTACGAGCAGTACTTC,TRBV5-1,NA,TRBD1,TRBJ2-7
CASSFTSGKSEQYF,TGTGCCAGCAGCTTTACTAGCGGGAAGAGTGAGCAGTACTTC,TRBV7-2,NA,TRBD2,TRBJ2-7
CASSPGTRFPLETQYF,TGTGCCAGTAGTCCCGGGACTAGATTTCCTCTGGAGACCCAGTACTTC,TRBV19,NA,TRBD2,TRBJ2-5
CASSSTGYTIYF,TGTGCCAGCAGTTCCACAGGGTACACCATATATTTT,TRBV12-3/TRBV12-4,NA,NA,TRBJ1-3
CASSFAGPYEQYF,TGTGCCAGCAGTTTCGCGGGACCTTACGAGCAGTACTTC,TRBV28,NA,NA,TRBJ2-7